These 29 T cell receptor beta chains were sequenced from one sample in a study of cytomegalovirus exposure and HLA in healthy donors. PCR involved 60 Vbeta and 13 Jbeta primers. Clones were read by immunoSEQ multiplex PCR, and TCRdb kept only the in-frame ones, dropping some. The repertoire has 90,000 to 130,000 clones, more than 60% of them found once; the top ten carry less than 7.5%. Sample: PBMCs. These receptors were collected from a man aged 30 to 45 in good health and CMV-seropositive.

This clone was counted once. The V and J genes are TRBV7-2 and TRBJ2-7, with D possibly matching TRBD1 (6 bases). The germline V gene has CDR1 SGHTA and CDR2 FQGNSA. The V end was cut by 6 bases, the J end by 5 bases, with 29 bases between. This CDR3 region has 18 residues. The CDR3 region is CASSHYSPRTAGAHEQYF. The CDR3 bases are TGTGCCAGCAGTCATTACTCCCCCCGTACAGCAGGGGCCCACGAGCAGTACTTC. The full variable domain, its missing parts supplied by reference TRBV7-2 and TRBJ2-7, is GAGVSQSPSNKVTEKGKDVELRCDPISGHTALYWYRQSLGQGLEFLIYFQGNSAPDKSGLPSDRFSAERTGGSVSTLTIQRTQQEDSAVYLCASSHYSPRTAGAHEQYFGPGTRLTVT.

A note on this clone: Other nucleotide sequences in the sample specify the same CDR3. The chain carries TRBV13 and TRBJ1-6; D is uncertain. The germline CDR1 and CDR2 sequences are PRHDT and FYEKMQ (reference sequence). This CDR3 contains 14 residues. The ends were cut back, 2 bases at V and 7 bases at J, with 9 bases in the middle. The CDR3 region has the DNA TGTGCCAGCAGCTTACGAGGAAACAATTCACCCCTCCACTTT. It encodes CASSLRGNNSPLHF.

The gene calls are TRBV29-1 and TRBJ2-7; 9 bases match TRBD1. CDR3 length: 14 residues. Germline assignment: CDR1 SQVTM and CDR2 ANQGSEA. The trim removed 3 bases at V and 2 bases at J, leaving 5 bases unmatched. DNA of the CDR3: TGCAGCGTTGAGGTTGGGACAGGGACCTACGAGCAGTACTTC. Translating gives CSVEVGTGTYEQYF.

The chain combines TRBV19 with TRBJ1-1; D perhaps matches TRBD1 (5 bases). V was clipped by 1 base and J by 7 bases, with 13 bases between them. The CDR3 covers 14 residues. Germline-derived CDR1 and CDR2 are LNHDA and SQIVND (reference sequence). In DNA form, the CDR3 reads TGTGCCAGTAGTATAGGTGGCGGAGACAGTGAAGCTTTCTTT. Protein: CASSIGGGDSEAFF.

V usage is TRBV27 and J usage is TRBJ1-2; 7 bases are a match to TRBD1. The J segment lost 6 bases and the V segment lost 4 bases, leaving 8 bases of the junction unmatched. The V gene's germline CDR1 is MNHEY and CDR2 SMNVEV (reference sequence). The CDR3 is made up of 14 amino acids. The CDR3 spells CASSSRGDRDGYTF. The CDR3 region has the DNA TGTGCCAGCAGTTCCAGGGGGGACCGCGATGGCTACACCTTC.

A note on this clone: No conserved phenylalanine or tryptophan ends this CDR3, so it is likely a read error. V is TRBV28 and J is TRBJ2-7; a possible D gene is TRBD1 (5 bases). The CDR3 consists of 16 residues. V dropped 5 bases and J dropped 2 bases, with 19 bases sitting between them. Germline loops: CDR1 MDHEN, CDR2 SYDVKM. This CDR3 is CASSAYQGGITYEQYL. The CDR3 DNA follows: TGTGCCAGCAGTGCCTACCAGGGTGGGATCACCTACGAGCAGTACCTC.

The V gene is TRBV9, the J gene TRBJ2-7, with a weak D call TRBD1 (6 bases). V lost 1 base and J lost 3, with 11 bases in between. The V gene's germline CDR1 is SGDLS and CDR2 YYNGEE. CDR3 length equals 14 residues. CDR3 DNA: TGTGCCAGCAGCGTATCGTGGACAGACTACGAGCAGTACTTC. Protein product: CASSVSWTDYEQYF.

The chain uses TRBV7-9 and TRBJ2-3; 7 bases align to TRBD2. With 5 bases clipped from V and 4 bases from J, the junction kept 12 bases outside the gene matches. From germline, CDR1 is SEHNR and CDR2 FQNEAQ (reference sequence). CDR3 size: 16 residues. The CDR3 coding sequence is TGTGCCAGCAGCCCACGACGAGCGGGGTCGTCAGATACGCAGTATTTT. This translates into CASSPRRAGSSDTQYF.

This chain joins TRBV7-2 and TRBJ2-2; D remains ambiguous. The V end lost 2 bases, the J end lost 5 bases, and 6 bases lay between the germline ends. The germline CDR1 and CDR2 sequences are SGHTA and FQGNSA. This CDR3 region has 13 residues. The CDR3 region is CASSLLYTGELFF. Written as DNA, the CDR3 is TGTGCCAGCAGCTTACTGTATACCGGGGAGCTGTTTTTT.

The J gene is TRBJ2-3, the V gene TRBV7-9, with 7 bases aligning to TRBD2. This CDR3 spans 16 amino acids. J was trimmed by 2 bases and V by 2 bases; bases with no gene match: 7. CDR1 is SEHNR and CDR2 is FQNEAQ in the germline V gene (reference sequence). The CDR3: CASSLLSSGATDTQYF. The CDR3 DNA reads TGTGCCAGCAGCTTACTGTCGAGCGGGGCCACAGATACGCAGTATTTT.

The V call is TRBV30, the J call TRBJ2-5, with D possibly TRBD2 on 5 matching bases. Trimming cost V 0 bases and J 2 bases, with 25 bases left between them. CDR1 GTSNPN and CDR2 SVGIG come from the germline V gene (reference sequence). CDR3 length equals 19 residues. CDR3 sequence reads: CAWSVPPAGLGIDQETQYF. CDR3 sequence (DNA): TGTGCCTGGAGTGTTCCTCCAGCTGGCCTCGGGATTGATCAAGAGACCCAGTACTTC.

Written as DNA, the CDR3 is TGTGCCAGCAATACTGGGCAATATCGAGCTTTCTTT. Protein: CASNTGQYRAFF. The genes are TRBV25-1 and TRBJ1-1; D uncertain. Germline-derived CDR1 and CDR2 are MGHDK and SYGVNS. V dropped 7 bases and J dropped 10 bases, with 16 bases sitting between them. The CDR3 is 12 residues long.

The chain couples TRBV19 to TRBJ1-2; tentatively, D is TRBD1 (5 bases). Germline V gene lookup returns CDR1 LNHDA and CDR2 SQIVND (reference sequence). The CDR3 loop spans 15 amino acids. The germline V and J ends were trimmed by 7 bases and 5 bases, with 20 bases remaining between them. CDR3 bases: TGTGCCAGTACCTCTATGGTGGGGGGGAAATATGGCTACACCTTC. Residues: CASTSMVGGKYGYTF.

The chain is built from TRBV19 and TRBJ1-5, with D unclear. The germline gives CDR1 LNHDA, CDR2 SQIVND (reference sequence). Trimming cost V 3 bases and J 3 bases, with 9 bases left between them. The CDR3 spans 14 residues. Here the CDR3 reads CASSINLVNQPQHF. The CDR3 nucleotides are TGTGCCAGTAGTATTAATCTAGTCAATCAGCCCCAGCATTTT. Looking up the rest from reference TRBV19 and TRBJ1-5 gives the full variable domain: DGGITQSPKYLFRKEGQNVTLSCEQNLNHDAMYWYRQDPGQGLRLIYYSQIVNDFQKGDIAEGYSVSREKKESFPLTVTSAQKNPTAFYLCASSINLVNQPQHFGDGTRLSIL.

There are a few counts of this clone. The rearrangement joins TRBV2 to TRBJ1-2; D is undetermined. In germline, CDR1 is SNHLY, CDR2 FYNNEI. The CDR3 contains 15 residues. With 3 bases removed from V and 0 bases from J, the gap between germline ends came to 11 bases. The CDR3 DNA reads TGTGCCAGCAGTGAGACGGTCCGGGCTAACTATGGCTACACCTTC. It is translated as CASSETVRANYGYTF.

The V gene is TRBV5-1, the J gene TRBJ1-2, with unresolved D. V gave up 7 bases and J gave up 6 bases, with 16 bases separating them. The length of the CDR3 is 13 residues. Germline CDR1 reads SGHRS; CDR2 reads YFSETQ. CDR3 sequence reads: CASYGSSLDGYTF. As DNA, the CDR3 is TGCGCCAGCTATGGGAGCTCTCTGGATGGCTACACCTTC.

This clone was picked up one time. The chain combines TRBV12-5 with TRBJ1-2, with D maybe TRBD1 (6 bases). Trimming shortened V by 5 bases and J by 7 bases, and 11 bases separated the two germline ends. Germline V lookup: CDR1 LGHNT, CDR2 FRNRAP. The CDR3 covers 12 residues. CDR3 protein: CASGGDRSGYTF. DNA for the CDR3: TGTGCTAGTGGTGGTGACAGGAGTGGCTACACCTTC.

This chain links TRBV29-1 with TRBJ2-2; D is undetermined. Germline loops: CDR1 SQVTM, CDR2 ANQGSEA. The CDR3 covers 14 residues. V was shortened by 2 bases and J by 1 base, with 8 bases between the two germline ends. CDR3 sequence reads: CSVETSLNTGELFF. CDR3 coding DNA: TGCAGCGTTGAAACATCGCTGAACACCGGGGAGCTGTTTTTT.

V usage is TRBV5-4 and J usage is TRBJ2-7; 7 nucleotides agree with TRBD2. The CDR3 sequence is 15 residues long. The germline CDR1 and CDR2 sequences are SGHNT and YYREEE (reference sequence). The junction had 5 bases not matched to a gene; V was cut back by 0 bases and J by 2 bases. CDR3 sequence (DNA): TGTGCCAGCAGCTTGGGGCTAGCGGAGACCTACGAGCAGTACTTC. Encoded protein: CASSLGLAETYEQYF.

The chain employs TRBV18 and TRBJ2-1, with a tentative D call TRBD1 (6 bases). The CDR3 has 16 amino acids. Per germline, CDR1 KGHSH and CDR2 LQKENI. Trimming took off 2 bases at V and 6 bases at J, with 17 bases between the two ends. The CDR3 here is CASSPSLQGWGNEQFF. The CDR3, as DNA: TGTGCCAGCTCACCATCACTACAGGGATGGGGCAATGAGCAGTTCTTC.

The chain uses TRBV5-4 and TRBJ2-2; D ambiguous. V lost 2 bases to trimming and J lost 5 bases, with 7 bases between them. CDR1 SGHNT and CDR2 YYREEE come from the germline V gene (reference sequence). The CDR3 has 13 residues. CDR3 protein: CASSFMRTGELFF. Here the CDR3 DNA reads TGTGCCAGCAGCTTCATGCGTACCGGGGAGCTGTTTTTT.

The J gene is TRBJ2-5, the V gene TRBV19; 9 nucleotides line up with TRBD1. V trimming: 7 bases; J trimming: 4 bases; junction bases outside the gene matches: 1. CDR1 and CDR2 (germline): LNHDA, SQIVND (reference sequence). The CDR3 has 12 residues. In DNA form, the CDR3 reads TGTGCCAGTAAGACAGGGGGAGAGACCCAGTACTTC. Translating it yields CASKTGGETQYF. Based on the CDR3 plus reference TRBV19 and TRBJ2-5, the full variable domain is DGGITQSPKYLFRKEGQNVTLSCEQNLNHDAMYWYRQDPGQGLRLIYYSQIVNDFQKGDIAEGYSVSREKKESFPLTVTSAQKNPTAFYLCASKTGGETQYFGPGTRLLVL.

This rearrangement joins TRBV30 to TRBJ2-5; 8 nucleotides agree with TRBD2. The CDR3 extends over 15 amino acids. The V gene end was trimmed by 2 bases and the J gene end by 0 bases; junction bases not matched to a gene: 5. From germline, CDR1 is GTSNPN and CDR2 SVGIG (reference sequence). For the CDR3, the DNA is TGTGCCTGGAGTATGAGCGGGGGCCACCAAGAGACCCAGTACTTC. Its translation: CAWSMSGGHQETQYF.

The chain couples TRBV12-5 to TRBJ1-5; possible D gene TRBD1, 6 bases. Trimming took 6 bases from V and 3 from J, leaving 15 bases between them. Germline assignment: CDR1 LGHNT and CDR2 FRNRAP. The CDR3 runs to 15 residues. Here the CDR3 DNA reads TGTGCTAGTGGGACTACAGGGAGTGTCAATCAGCCCCAGCATTTT. Its translation: CASGTTGSVNQPQHF.

The V and J genes are TRBV15 and TRBJ1-3; no reliable D call. Between the trimmed V and J ends, which lost 0 bases and 4 bases, there was a span of 4 bases. Looked up from germline, CDR1 is LNHNV and CDR2 is YYDKDF (reference sequence). The CDR3 has 13 residues. CDR3 nucleotides: TGTGCCACCAGCAGAGATTCAGGAAACACCATATATTTT. Translation gives CATSRDSGNTIYF. Together with reference TRBV15 and TRBJ1-3, the CDR3 gives the full variable domain: DAMVIQNPRYQVTQFGKPVTLSCSQTLNHNVMYWYQQKSSQAPKLLFHYYDKDFNNEADTPDNFQSRRPNTSFCFLDIRSPGLGDTAMYLCATSRDSGNTIYFGEGSWLTVV.

The genes are TRBV27 and TRBJ1-6, with 7 bases matching TRBD1. From germline, CDR1 is MNHEY and CDR2 SMNVEV (reference sequence). CDR3 length: 15 amino acids. V shed 6 bases and J 10 bases; nucleotides not matched to a gene: 12. The CDR3 DNA reads as TGTGCCAGCAGCCTACAAACAGGGGTCGGGTCACCCCTCCACTTT. Protein: CASSLQTGVGSPLHF.

The chain recombines TRBV2 with TRBJ2-5; no firm D call. Germline V gives CDR1 SNHLY, CDR2 FYNNEI. The CDR3 is 12 residues long. Trimming cost V 5 bases and J 3 bases, with 7 bases left between them. CDR3 in DNA: TGTGCCAGCAGTAGCGAGGAAGAGACCCAGTACTTC. This translates into CASSSEEETQYF.

The rearrangement joins TRBV6-1 to TRBJ1-5, with 7 bases fitting TRBD1. The germline V gene encodes CDR1 MNHNS and CDR2 SASEGT. This CDR3 region has 14 residues. The V gene end was trimmed by 10 bases and the J gene end by 0 bases; junction bases not matched to a gene: 6. CDR3 bases: TGTGCCACCTATGACAGGGATAGCAATCAGCCCCAGCATTTT. Its translation: CATYDRDSNQPQHF.

V is TRBV6-5 and J is TRBJ2-7, with D possibly TRBD2 on 5 matching bases. Germline V gives CDR1 MNHEY, CDR2 SVGAGI. V was cut by 2 bases and J by 0 bases, with 14 bases left in between. This CDR3 is 16 amino acids long. The CDR3 protein is CASSYDGEPTSYEQYF. The DNA for the CDR3 is TGTGCCAGCAGTTACGACGGGGAACCCACCTCCTACGAGCAGTACTTC.